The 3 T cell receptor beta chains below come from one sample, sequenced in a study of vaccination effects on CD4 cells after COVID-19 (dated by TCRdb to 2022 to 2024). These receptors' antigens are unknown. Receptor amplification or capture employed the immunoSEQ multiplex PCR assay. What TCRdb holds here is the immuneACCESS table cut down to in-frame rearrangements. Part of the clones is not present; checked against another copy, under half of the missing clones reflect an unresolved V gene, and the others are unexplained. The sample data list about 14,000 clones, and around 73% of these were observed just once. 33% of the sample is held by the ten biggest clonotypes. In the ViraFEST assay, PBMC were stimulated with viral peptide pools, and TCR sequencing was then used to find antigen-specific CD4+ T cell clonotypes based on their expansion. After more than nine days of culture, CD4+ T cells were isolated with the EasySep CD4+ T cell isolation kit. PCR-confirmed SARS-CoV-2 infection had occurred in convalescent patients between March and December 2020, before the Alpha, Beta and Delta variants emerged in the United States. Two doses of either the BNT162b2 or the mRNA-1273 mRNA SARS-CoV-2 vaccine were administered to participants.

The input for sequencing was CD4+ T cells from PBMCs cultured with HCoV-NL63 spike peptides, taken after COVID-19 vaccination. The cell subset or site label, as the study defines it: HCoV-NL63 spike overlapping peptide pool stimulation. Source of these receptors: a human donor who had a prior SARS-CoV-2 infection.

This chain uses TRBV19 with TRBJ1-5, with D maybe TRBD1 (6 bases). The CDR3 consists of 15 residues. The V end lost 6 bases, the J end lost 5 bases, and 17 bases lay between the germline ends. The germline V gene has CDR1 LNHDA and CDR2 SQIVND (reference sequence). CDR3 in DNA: TGTGCCAGTAGAAAACAGGGACTCGGGGATCAGCCCCAGCATTTT. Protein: CASRKQGLGDQPQHF.

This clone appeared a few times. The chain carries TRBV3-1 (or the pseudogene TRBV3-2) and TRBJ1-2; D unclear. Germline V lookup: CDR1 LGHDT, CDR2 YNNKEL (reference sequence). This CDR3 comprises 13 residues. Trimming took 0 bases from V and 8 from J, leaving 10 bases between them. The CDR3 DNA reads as TGTGCCAGCAGCCAAGATCGGGTACGGGGCTACACCTTC. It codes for CASSQDRVRGYTF.

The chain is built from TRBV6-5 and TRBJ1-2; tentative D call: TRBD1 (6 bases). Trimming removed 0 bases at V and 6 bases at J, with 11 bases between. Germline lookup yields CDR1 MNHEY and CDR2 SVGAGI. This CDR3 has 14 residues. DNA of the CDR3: TGTGCCAGCAGTTACTCGACGTCAGGGGATGGCTACACCTTC. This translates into CASSYSTSGDGYTF.